This TCR beta chain was recorded in a study of T cell repertoires in cytomegalovirus infection. One entry per CDR3 protein results from TCRdb running MiXCR on the reads. Of about half a million distinct CDR3 sequences listed, around 35% are singletons. The V gene's germline CDR1 is SNHLY and CDR2 FYNNEI. With 6 bases clipped from V and 0 bases from J, the junction kept 4 bases outside the gene matches. CDR3 size: 16 residues. As to this clonotype: Its target is unknown.

Sequencing was performed on cultured PBMCs, taken from culture after CMV antigen stimulation. The V and J genes are TRBV2 and TRBJ2-3, with 12 bases matching TRBD2. The clonotype was recovered from a human donor in good health (CMV status not recorded). Some clones in this sample may be carry-over from other donors' samples. CDR3 region: CASRPGLAGSTDTQYF. The DNA for the CDR3 is TGTGCCAGCAGGCCCGGACTAGCGGGGAGCACAGATACGCAGTATTTT.